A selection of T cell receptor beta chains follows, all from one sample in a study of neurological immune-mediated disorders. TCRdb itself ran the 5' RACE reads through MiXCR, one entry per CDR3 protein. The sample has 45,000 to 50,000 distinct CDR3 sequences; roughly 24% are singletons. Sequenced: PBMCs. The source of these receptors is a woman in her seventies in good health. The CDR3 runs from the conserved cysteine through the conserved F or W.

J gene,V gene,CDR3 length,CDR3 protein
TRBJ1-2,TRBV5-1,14,CASSPQGADYGYTF
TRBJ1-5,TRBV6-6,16,CASSYWGARGNQPQHF
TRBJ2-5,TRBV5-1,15,CASSLKLAGEETQYF
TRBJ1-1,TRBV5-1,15,CASSPGQGANTEAFF
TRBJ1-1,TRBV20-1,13,CSAPRRGNTEAFF
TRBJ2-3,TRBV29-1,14,CSFCSGEGTDTQYF
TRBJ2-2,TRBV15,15,CATSRGWGDTGELFF
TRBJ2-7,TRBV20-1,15,CSASSLGGDSYEQYF
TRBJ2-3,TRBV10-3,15,CAISESWASTDTQYF
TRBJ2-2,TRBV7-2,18,CASSPGRSAAANTGELFF
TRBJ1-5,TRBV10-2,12,CASSAPNQPQHF
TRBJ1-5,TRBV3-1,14,CASSQDIGRQPQHF
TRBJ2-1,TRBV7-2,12,CASSPPLDEQFF
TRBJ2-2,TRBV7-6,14,CASSLAQDTGELFF
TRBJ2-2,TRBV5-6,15,CASSLVGQVTGELFF
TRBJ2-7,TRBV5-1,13,CASSGTGSYEQYF
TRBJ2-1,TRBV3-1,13,CASTRDLPHEQFF
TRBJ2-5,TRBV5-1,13,CATALAVQETQYF
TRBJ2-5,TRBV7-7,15,CASSLALASVETQYF
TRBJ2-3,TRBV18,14,CASSRQTDTDTQYF
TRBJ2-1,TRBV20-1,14,CSGGSGRLWNEQFF
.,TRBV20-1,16,CSARHSSEGGSRTQYF
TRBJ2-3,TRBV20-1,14,CSAKLAGEWDTQYF